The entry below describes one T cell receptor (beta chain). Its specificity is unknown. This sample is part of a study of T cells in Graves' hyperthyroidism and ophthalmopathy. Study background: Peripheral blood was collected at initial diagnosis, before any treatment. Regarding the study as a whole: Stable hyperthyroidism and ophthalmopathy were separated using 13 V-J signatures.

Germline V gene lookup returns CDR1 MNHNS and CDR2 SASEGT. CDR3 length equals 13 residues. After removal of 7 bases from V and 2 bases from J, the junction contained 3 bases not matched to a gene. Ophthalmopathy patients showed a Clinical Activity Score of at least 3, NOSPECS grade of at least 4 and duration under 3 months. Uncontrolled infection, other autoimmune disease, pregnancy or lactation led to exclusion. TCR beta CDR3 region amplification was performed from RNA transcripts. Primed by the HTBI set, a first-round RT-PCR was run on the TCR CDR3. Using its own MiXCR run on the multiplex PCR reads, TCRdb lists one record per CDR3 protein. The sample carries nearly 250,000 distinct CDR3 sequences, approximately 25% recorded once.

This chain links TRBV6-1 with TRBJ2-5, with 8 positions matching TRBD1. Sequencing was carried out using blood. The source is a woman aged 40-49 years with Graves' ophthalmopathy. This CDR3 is CASNGQGQETQYF. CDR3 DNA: TGTGCCAGCAACGGACAGGGACAAGAGACCCAGTACTTC.